These 6 T cell receptor beta chains share one sample of origin, sequenced in a study of post-analysis software for immune sequencing data. cDNA libraries for TCR beta contained unique molecular identifiers. A single record per CDR3 protein comes from TCRdb applying MiXCR to the PCR reads. The table lists hundreds of thousands of distinct CDR3 sequences, just under 30% of them singletons. Study outcomes and limitations: A handful of TRBV segments (TRBV5-6, TRBV5-1 and TRBV20-1 among them) occurred more frequently in patients than in controls.

No cognate antigen is known for these TCRs. What was sequenced was blood. The source of these receptors is a girl aged 5-17 years with multiple sclerosis.

The sample holds a few counts of this clonotype. The gene calls are TRBV5-1 and TRBJ2-1, with unresolved D. The ends were cut back, 0 bases at V and 0 bases at J, with 13 bases in the middle. The length of the CDR3 is 17 residues. Germline CDR1 reads SGHRS; CDR2 reads YFSETQ. The CDR3 DNA reads TGCGCCAGCAGCTTGGTTTCCGCGACGAGCTCCTACAATGAGCAGTTCTTC. This codes for CASSLVSATSSYNEQFF.

The V and J genes are TRBV4-2 and TRBJ1-5; 9 nucleotides align to TRBD1. The CDR3 has 21 residues. CDR1 and CDR2 (germline): LGHNA, YNFKEQ. Trimming removed 0 bases from V and 4 bases from J; junction bases left unmatched: 19. CDR3 DNA: TGTGCCAGCAGCCAAGACTCCACGTATCCCGGGACAGGGAGTGTGAATCAGCCCCAGCATTTT. It translates to CASSQDSTYPGTGSVNQPQHF.

The chain employs TRBV15 and TRBJ2-5, with a possible D match to TRBD1 (5 bases). The germline CDR1 and CDR2 sequences are LNHNV and YYDKDF (reference sequence). The CDR3 has 15 amino acids. The germline V and J ends were trimmed by 3 bases and 3 bases, with 14 bases remaining between them. CDR3 amino acids: CATSSFPTVKETQYF. The CDR3 DNA is TGTGCCACCAGCAGCTTTCCGACAGTTAAAGAGACCCAGTACTTC.

In regard to this clonotype: Just one base apart from a much larger clone, this may be a read error. V usage is TRBV10-3 and J usage is TRBJ2-3; 8 bases are shared with TRBD2. Germline V gene lookup returns CDR1 ENHRY and CDR2 SYGVKD. The CDR3 length is 16 residues. Germline trimming cut 6 bases from V and 0 bases from J; bases unmatched to any gene: 8. The DNA for the CDR3 is TGTGCCATCAGGGACCACGGGGGGGGAAGCACAGATACGCAGTATTTT. Amino acid sequence: CAIRDHGGGSTDTQYF.

This clonotype was seen a handful of times. CDR3 protein: CASSYGPAPTHGYTF. Written as DNA, the CDR3 is TGTGCCAGCAGTTACGGCCCGGCCCCCACGCATGGCTACACCTTC. V and J are TRBV6-2 or TRBV6-3 and TRBJ1-2; D uncertain. The V and J ends lost 2 bases and 6 bases respectively, with 16 bases between them. Germline V lookup: CDR1 MNHEY, CDR2 SVGEGT. The CDR3 covers 15 residues.

The chain is built from TRBV20-1 and TRBJ2-1; D ambiguous. The CDR3 has 16 amino acids. V lost 4 bases, J lost 4 bases, and 20 bases lay in between. Germline CDR1 and CDR2: DFQATT and SNEGSKA (reference sequence). Here the CDR3 DNA reads TGCAGTGCTAATACCAACACTCTAGTCGTTTACAATGAGCAGTTCTTC. This translates into CSANTNTLVVYNEQFF.